This TCR beta chain was documented in a study of cytomegalovirus exposure and HLA in healthy donors. Study-wide findings and caveats: In vitro testing confirmed a few CMV-associated chains as specific for CMV antigens. A later analysis reportedly found fewer N-insertions in an Asian-associated ancestry cluster than the roughly 670-donor mean.

After removal of 5 bases from V and 5 bases from J, the junction contained 2 bases not matched to a gene. The CDR3 extends over 12 amino acids. Germline CDR1 is MNHNS and CDR2 is SASEGT. The study ran its PCR with 60 Vbeta and 13 Jbeta primers. Some clones are missing from TCRdb's copy, which holds only in-frame ones; the method was immunoSEQ multiplex PCR. The sample includes 150,000 to 200,000 clones, over 70% seen only once; the top ten take around 1.6%. About this clone: Its antigen is as yet unknown.

The genes are TRBV6-1 and TRBJ1-1, with 7 bases aligning to TRBD1. The sequence was obtained from a woman aged 18-30 years in good health and CMV-seronegative. The sample consisted of PBMCs. CDR3 sequence (DNA): TGTGCCAGCAGTAAGACAGGGACTGAAGCTTTCTTT. Protein product: CASSKTGTEAFF.